This is a list of T cell receptor beta chains from one sample in a study of shared clonotypes between healthy human individuals. Sequenced by immunoSEQ multiplex PCR; TCRdb stores in-frame clones only, minus some. This table has 2 million to 2.5 million clones, approximately 93% appearing once. The source material was naive CD4+ T cells from PBMCs. The receptors were gathered from a man aged 18-30 years in good health. Some clones in this sample may be carry-over from other donors' samples. The CDR3 runs from the conserved cysteine through the conserved F or W. The D gene is left open where the match is weak. Part of the rows lack a size; the others show once, few, many or a class for expanded clones.

D gene,V gene,J gene,CDR3 length,clone size,CDR3 DNA,CDR3 protein
-,TRBV2,TRBJ2-2,13,-,TGTGCCAGCGGCCCTGGGGGGACCGGGGAGCTGTTTTTT,CASGPGGTGELFF
-,TRBV19,TRBJ1-2,13,-,TGTGCCAGTAGAAGACAGGAAAGTAGGGGCTACACCTTC,CASRRQESRGYTF
-,TRBV11-2,TRBJ2-3,14,-,TGTGCCAGCAGCTTAGGGGGGTCCCCAGATACGCAGTATTTT,CASSLGGSPDTQYF
TRBD1,TRBV10-2,TRBJ2-1,15,-,TGCGCCAGCAGCCCCCCCGGGACAGGGATGAATGAGCAGTTCTTC,CASSPPGTGMNEQFF
-,TRBV30,TRBJ1-5,13,-,TGTGCCTGGAGCCTACAGGGAAATCAGCCCCAGCATTTT,CAWSLQGNQPQHF
TRBD1,TRBV7-9,TRBJ2-7,16,-,TGTGCCAGCAGCCGCCTACTGACAGGGGTTACGAACGAGCAGTACTTC,CASSRLLTGVTNEQYF
TRBD2,TRBV27,TRBJ2-7,16,-,TGTGCCAGCAGTCCCAGACTAGCGGGAGGTAGCTACGAGCAGTACTTC,CASSPRLAGGSYEQYF
-,TRBV15,TRBJ1-5,14,-,TGTGCCACCAGCAGAGTCGGGATAAGGGCCTCCCAGCATTTT,CATSRVGIRASQHF
TRBD2,TRBV19,TRBJ2-7,15,-,TGTGCCAGTTCCTTCCGCGGCGGGAGCTCCTACGAGCAGTACTTC,CASSFRGGSSYEQYF
-,TRBV5-6,TRBJ1-6,16,-,TGTGCCAGCAGCCGATGGCATGGAGGGGATAATTCACCCCTCCACTTT,CASSRWHGGDNSPLHF
TRBD1,TRBV7-3,TRBJ2-1,14,-,TGTGCCAGCAGCTTAGGGACAGACGGAAATGAGCAGTTCTTC,CASSLGTDGNEQFF
TRBD2,TRBV12-5,TRBJ2-3,14,-,TGTGCTAGTGGCCCGGGGGGTTACACAGATACGCAGTATTTT,CASGPGGYTDTQYF
-,TRBV7-3,TRBJ2-3,16,-,TGTGCCAGCAGCTTAGTTCCTTTCCCCAGCACAGATACGCAGTATTTT,CASSLVPFPSTDTQYF
TRBD1,TRBV6-1,TRBJ2-4,16,-,TGTGCCAGCAGTGCGGACAGGCGCCTAGCCAAAAACATTCAGTACTTC,CASSADRRLAKNIQYF
TRBD2,TRBV2,TRBJ2-5,15,-,TGTGCCAGCAGTGAAACCCTAGCGGGAGGCGAGACCCAGTACTTC,CASSETLAGGETQYF
-,TRBV14,TRBJ2-3,11,once,TGTGCCAGCAGCCAAGGTCGTACGCAGTATTTT,CASSQGRTQYF
-,TRBV5-1,TRBJ2-7,21,-,TGCGCCAGCAGCTTTAGGATGGCGCGGACGTCCTCCTACGAGCAGTCCTACGAGCAGTACTTC,CASSFRMARTSSYEQSYEQYF
-,TRBV7-8,TRBJ2-7,13,-,TGTGCCAGCAGCTTCTTGGGGTCCTACGAGCAGTACTTC,CASSFLGSYEQYF
TRBD2,TRBV28,TRBJ2-2,16,-,TGTGCCAGCAGAATGAGCGGGAGAGGTTTCACCGGGGAGCTGTTTTTT,CASRMSGRGFTGELFF
-,TRBV5-6,TRBJ2-5,16,-,TGTGCCAGCAGCTTGCGGCCCACGGATCTCCAAGAGACCCAGTACTTC,CASSLRPTDLQETQYF
-,TRBV30,TRBJ1-5,15,-,TGTGCCTGGAGTGGCGGAGTAATTGGCAATCAGCCCCAGCATTTT,CAWSGGVIGNQPQHF
-,TRBV28,TRBJ1-3,14,-,TGTGCCAGCAGCTACGGAGGTTCTGGAAACACCATATATTTT,CASSYGGSGNTIYF
-,TRBV6-6,TRBJ1-2,14,-,TGTGCCAGCAGTTTTAACCGGGATAACTATGGCTACACCTTC,CASSFNRDNYGYTF
-,TRBV19,TRBJ1-3,12,-,TGTGCCAGTACCCAATCTGGAAACACCATATATTTT,CASTQSGNTIYF
-,TRBV6-6,TRBJ1-5,12,-,TGTGCCAGCAGCAACAACGACCAGCCCCAGCATTTT,CASSNNDQPQHF
-,TRBV28,TRBJ1-2,13,-,TGTGCCAGCAGTTTAGTGGGAGGCTATGGCTACACCTTC,CASSLVGGYGYTF
-,TRBV6-5,TRBJ2-7,14,-,TGTGCCAGCAGAAATAGAGACAGATTCTACGAGCAGTACTTC,CASRNRDRFYEQYF
-,TRBV13,TRBJ1-2,15,-,TGTGCCAGCAGCCAGGACGGCCGGGGTTTGTGGGGCTACACCTTC,CASSQDGRGLWGYTF
-,TRBV6-5,TRBJ1-1,12,few,TGTGCCAGCGGGGACTGGAGGAGGTTGGCTTTCTTT,CASGDWRRLAFF
TRBD2,TRBV5-3,TRBJ2-5,15,-,TGTGCCAGAAGCTTGCGGCGGGAGTTGGAAGAGACCCAGTACTTC,CARSLRRELEETQYF
-,TRBV7-2,TRBJ1-5,12,-,TGTGCCAGCAGCCTTGCCAATCAGCCCCAGCATTTT,CASSLANQPQHF